Listed below are T cell receptor beta chains from one sample, sequenced in a study of cytomegalovirus exposure and HLA in healthy donors. The repertoire was sequenced with immunoSEQ multiplex PCR; TCRdb's copy has only in-frame clones and lacks some. In all, the sample yields 100,000 to 150,000 clones. Sequencing used PBMCs. These receptors were taken from a man aged 35 to 55 in good health and CMV-seronegative. Both conserved end residues are part of each CDR3. D genes are given only for firm matches.

J | V | D | CDR3 | DNA
TRBJ2-7 | TRBV19 | TRBD2 | CASSAGLAGAGYEQYF | TGTGCCAGTAGTGCCGGACTAGCGGGAGCAGGTTACGAGCAGTACTTC
TRBJ1-5 | TRBV7-2 | TRBD1 | CASSLVGGTGGNQPQHF | TGTGCCAGCAGCTTAGTAGGGGGGACAGGGGGCAATCAGCCCCAGCATTTT
TRBJ1-1 | TRBV6-5 | - | CASSRGGDEAFF | TGTGCCAGCAGCCGGGGTGGAGATGAAGCTTTCTTT
TRBJ2-2 | TRBV7-2 | - | CASSSYKNTGELFF | TGTGCCAGCAGCTCGTATAAGAACACCGGGGAGCTGTTTTTT
TRBJ2-1 | TRBV9 | - | CASSPRGMGGMDSYNEQFF | TGTGCCAGCAGCCCCCGAGGGATGGGCGGGATGGACTCCTACAATGAGCAGTTCTTC
TRBJ1-1 | TRBV27 | TRBD1 | CASSFNRGLGNTEAFF | TGTGCCAGCAGTTTCAACAGGGGGCTGGGGAACACTGAAGCTTTCTTT
TRBJ1-6 | TRBV10-3 | - | CAISDQGASSPLHF | TGTGCCATCAGTGATCAGGGTGCCAGTTCACCCCTCCACTTT
TRBJ2-1 | TRBV18 | - | CASSPWGAASYNEQFF | TGTGCCAGCTCACCCTGGGGAGCGGCCTCCTACAATGAGCAGTTCTTC
TRBJ2-3 | TRBV5-1 | TRBD2 | CASSFLAGDVADTQYF | TGCGCCAGCAGCTTCTTAGCGGGAGACGTGGCAGATACGCAGTATTTT
TRBJ2-1 | TRBV19 | TRBD2 | CASSIDGASGTPRHNEQFF | TGTGCCAGTAGTATAGATGGGGCTAGCGGGACCCCCCGGCACAATGAGCAGTTCTTC
TRBJ2-1 | TRBV7-2 | - | CASSSPVRLARSFVNEQFF | TGTGCCAGCAGCTCCCCCGTACGGTTGGCGCGGTCCTTTGTGAATGAGCAGTTCTTC